This T cell receptor beta chain was retrieved from a study of T cell responses to AZD1222 COVID-19 vaccine. Study observations and caveats: The study identified only five to seven AZD1222 recipients as seropositive at baseline. Elevations in Spike-specific TCR breadth and depth followed administration of two AZD1222 doses. Donors were largely white British and mainly female; clonal diversity was possibly underestimated.

The CDR3 length is 15 residues. V shed 6 bases and J shed 1 base, with 15 bases lying between them. The V gene's germline CDR1 is LNHDA and CDR2 SQIVND (reference sequence). Measured with immunoSEQ multiplex PCR; TCRdb has only the in-frame clones, and not every one. The profile shows more than 150,000 clones, 75% to 95% of them singletons. With respect to this clone: Its antigen is not identified.

This chain connects TRBV19 to TRBJ1-2; D is unclear. The TCR comes from an adult in good health. The specimen comprised peripheral blood, sampled on day 0 of AZD1222 vaccination. The DNA of the CDR3 is TGTGCCAGTAGAAAGGCCGTACAACTTAACTATGGCTACACCTTC. It codes for CASRKAVQLNYGYTF.